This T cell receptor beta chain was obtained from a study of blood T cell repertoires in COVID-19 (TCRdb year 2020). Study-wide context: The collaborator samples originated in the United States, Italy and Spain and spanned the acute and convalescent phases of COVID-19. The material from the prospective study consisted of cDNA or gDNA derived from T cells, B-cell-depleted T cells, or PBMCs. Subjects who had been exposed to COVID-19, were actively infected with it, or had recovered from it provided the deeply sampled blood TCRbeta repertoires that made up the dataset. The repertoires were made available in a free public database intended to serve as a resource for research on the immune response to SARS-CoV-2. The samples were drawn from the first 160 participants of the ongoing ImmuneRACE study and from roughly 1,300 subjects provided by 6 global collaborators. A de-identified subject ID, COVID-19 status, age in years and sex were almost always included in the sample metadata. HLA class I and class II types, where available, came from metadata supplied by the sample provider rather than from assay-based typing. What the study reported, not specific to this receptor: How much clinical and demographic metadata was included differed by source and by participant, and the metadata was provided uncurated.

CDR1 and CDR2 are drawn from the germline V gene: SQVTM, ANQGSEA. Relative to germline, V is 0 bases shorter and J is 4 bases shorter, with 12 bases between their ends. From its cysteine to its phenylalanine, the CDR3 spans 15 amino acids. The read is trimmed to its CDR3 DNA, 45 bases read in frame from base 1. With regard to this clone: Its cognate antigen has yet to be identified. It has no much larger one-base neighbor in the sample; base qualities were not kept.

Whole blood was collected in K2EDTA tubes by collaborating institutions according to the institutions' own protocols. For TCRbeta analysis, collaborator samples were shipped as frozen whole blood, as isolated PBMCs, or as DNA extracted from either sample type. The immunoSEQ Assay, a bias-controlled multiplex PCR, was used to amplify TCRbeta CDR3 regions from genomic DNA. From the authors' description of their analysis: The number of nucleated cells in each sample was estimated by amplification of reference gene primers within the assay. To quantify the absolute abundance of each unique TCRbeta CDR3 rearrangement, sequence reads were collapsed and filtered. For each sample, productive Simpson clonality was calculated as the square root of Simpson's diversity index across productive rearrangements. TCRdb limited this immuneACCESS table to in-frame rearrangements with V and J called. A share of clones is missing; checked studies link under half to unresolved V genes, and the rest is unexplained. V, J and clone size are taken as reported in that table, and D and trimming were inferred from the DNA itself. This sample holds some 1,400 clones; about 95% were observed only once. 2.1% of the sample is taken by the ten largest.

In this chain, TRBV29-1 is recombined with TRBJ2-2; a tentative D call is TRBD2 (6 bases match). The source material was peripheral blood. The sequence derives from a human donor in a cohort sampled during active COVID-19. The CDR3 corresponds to CSVEDQGGSTGELFF. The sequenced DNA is TGCAGCGTTGAAGATCAAGGAGGGTCCACCGGGGAGCTGTTTTTT.